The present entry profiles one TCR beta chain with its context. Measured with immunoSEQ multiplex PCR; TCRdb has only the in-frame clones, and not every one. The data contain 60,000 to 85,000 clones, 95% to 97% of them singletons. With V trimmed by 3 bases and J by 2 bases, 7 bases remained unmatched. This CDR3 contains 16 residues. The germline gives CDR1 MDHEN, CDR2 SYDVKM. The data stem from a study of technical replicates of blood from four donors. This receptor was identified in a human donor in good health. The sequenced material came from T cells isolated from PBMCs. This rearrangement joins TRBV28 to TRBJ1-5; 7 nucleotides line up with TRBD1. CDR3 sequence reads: CASSLTGPLGNQPQHF. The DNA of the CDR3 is TGTGCCAGCAGTTTGACAGGGCCCTTGGGCAATCAGCCCCAGCATTTT.